The source of this TCR beta chain is a study of blood T cells in healthy people across ages. Germline V gene lookup returns CDR1 SGHKS and CDR2 YYEKEE (reference sequence). This CDR3 comprises 15 residues. A second PCR, run for about 6 to 11 cycles, used a sample-barcoded 5' primer plus a J-beta primer mix. A template-switch adaptor containing 12 random nucleotides labeled each cDNA molecule. TCRdb used MiXCR to reprocess the 5' RACE reads, holding one entry per CDR3 protein. Of 1.8 million or so distinct CDR3 sequences listed, about two fifths are singletons. The rearrangement links TRBV5-5 to TRBJ2-4, with 7 bases fitting TRBD2. The J call is in doubt because the DNA end fits TRBJ2-7 better. The specimen sequenced was blood. This TCR derives from a human donor in good health. The CDR3 bases are TGTGCCAGCAGCTTGGGGCTAGCGGAACCCTACGAGCAGTACTTC. Residues: CASSLGLAEPYEQYF.